This is a list of T cell receptor beta chains from one sample in a study of blood T cell repertoires in COVID-19. Data came from immunoSEQ multiplex PCR; TCRdb stores just in-frame clones and leaves some out. The repertoire has hundreds of thousands of clones, about 83% of them found once; the top ten carry roughly 1.2%. Material: peripheral blood. Receptors were obtained from a woman between 25 and 40 years old with COVID-19, enrolled during active disease. Both conserved end residues are part of each CDR3. D genes are given only for firm matches. For some rows the clone size is stated as once, few or many, or as a class when expanded; others skip it.

cdr3_aa cdr3_nt j_call clone_size d_call v_call
CASRPTMEGAENTEAFF TGTGCAAGTCGCCCAACGATGGAAGGGGCAGAGAACACTGAAGCTTTCTTT TRBJ1-1 - - TRBV12-2
CASSTRAGAEAFF TGTGCCAGCAGTACGAGGGCCGGGGCTGAAGCTTTCTTT TRBJ1-1 - - TRBV6-5
CASSSLAGGQGDTQYF TGTGCCAGCAGCTCTTTAGCGGGGGGGCAAGGAGATACGCAGTATTTT TRBJ2-3 - TRBD2 TRBV7-9
CASSLGLTSGSTDTQYF TGTGCCAGCAGTTTAGGGCTGACTAGCGGAAGCACAGATACGCAGTATTTT TRBJ2-3 - TRBD2 TRBV27
CASSDAGDFIPYGYTF TGTGCCAGCAGTGACGCGGGGGACTTCATTCCGTATGGCTACACCTTC TRBJ1-2 few - TRBV2
CASSLGQGDQPQHF TGTGCCAGCAGTCTGGGACAGGGAGATCAGCCCCAGCATTTT TRBJ1-5 - TRBD1 TRBV27
CASAGTGGSEKLFF TGTGCCAGCGCCGGGACAGGGGGCTCTGAAAAACTGTTTTTT TRBJ1-4 - TRBD1 TRBV25-1
CASSEGTSREVSDTQYF TGTGCCAGCAGTGAAGGGACTAGCCGAGAGGTTTCAGATACGCAGTATTTT TRBJ2-3 - TRBD2 TRBV2
CASSRQGGRLPQETQYF TGTGCCAGCAGCCGTCAGGGTGGGCGGCTCCCCCAAGAGACCCAGTACTTC TRBJ2-5 - - TRBV7-9
CASSLAAGDGYTF TGTGCCAGCAGCTTAGCGGCGGGGGATGGCTACACCTTC TRBJ1-2 few - TRBV7-9
CASSLGRERFPQGPYEQYF TGCGCCAGCAGCTTGGGGCGGGAGAGGTTTCCACAAGGGCCCTACGAGCAGTACTTC TRBJ2-7 - TRBD2 TRBV5-1
CASSLEAARANVLTF TGTGCCAGCAGCTTGGAAGCGGCCAGGGCCAACGTCCTGACTTTC TRBJ2-6 - - TRBV5-4
CAISPDSQSYGYTF TGTGCCATCAGTCCAGACAGCCAGAGCTATGGCTACACCTTC TRBJ1-2 - - TRBV10-3
CASSLWTGADTEAFF TGTGCCAGCAGCCTCTGGACAGGGGCTGACACTGAAGCTTTCTTT TRBJ1-1 - TRBD1 TRBV3-1/TRBV3-2
CATHTRTDTQYF TGTGCCACCCACACACGCACAGATACGCAGTATTTT TRBJ2-3 - - TRBV6-5
CASSLGTAQETQYF TGTGCCAGCAGCCTCGGGACAGCACAAGAGACCCAGTACTTC TRBJ2-5 - TRBD1 TRBV7-2
CAWSRASGTDTQYF TGTGCCTGGAGTCGCGCTAGCGGCACAGATACGCAGTATTTT TRBJ2-3 - - TRBV30
CASSQSTPGLAADTQYF TGCGCCAGCAGCCAATCAACGCCGGGACTAGCGGCAGATACGCAGTATTTT TRBJ2-3 once TRBD2 TRBV4-3
CASSESGDHTGELFF TGTGCCAGCAGTGAATCCGGGGATCACACCGGGGAGCTGTTTTTT TRBJ2-2 - - TRBV25-1
CASSLSDFGETQYF TGCGCCAGCAGCCTAAGCGACTTTGGAGAGACCCAGTACTTC TRBJ2-5 few - TRBV4-1
CASSPRGQGGEKLFF TGTGCCAGCAGCCCCAGGGGGCAAGGGGGTGAAAAACTGTTTTTT TRBJ1-4 few TRBD1 TRBV7-9
CASSLKGATNEKLFF TGCGCCAGCAGCTTGAAAGGGGCAACTAATGAAAAACTGTTTTTT TRBJ1-4 - - TRBV5-1
CASTATSGSGEQYF TGTGCCAGTACGGCGACTAGCGGGAGTGGTGAGCAGTACTTC TRBJ2-7 once TRBD2 TRBV19
CASSRTGRTGELFF TGTGCCAGCAGTAGGACAGGGAGAACCGGGGAGCTGTTTTTT TRBJ2-2 once TRBD1 TRBV6-2/TRBV6-3
CASSISVTGELFF TGTGCCAGCAGCATCAGTGTCACCGGGGAGCTGTTTTTT TRBJ2-2 - - TRBV7-2
CASSGFEDTQYF TGTGCCAGCAGCGGATTTGAGGATACGCAGTATTTT TRBJ2-3 - - TRBV9
CASSWADAYEQYF TGTGCCAGCAGCTGGGCCGACGCCTACGAGCAGTACTTC TRBJ2-7 - - TRBV5-5
CASSVDQGGNNEQFF TGTGCCAGCAGCGTAGACCAGGGGGGCAACAATGAGCAGTTCTTC TRBJ2-1 - - TRBV9
CATLAKNIQYF TGTGCCACCTTAGCCAAAAACATTCAGTACTTC TRBJ2-4 - - TRBV6-5
CASSLELNFEQYF TGTGCCAGCAGCCTGGAGCTTAACTTCGAGCAGTACTTC TRBJ2-7 - - TRBV5-4
CASSQGGQAHYGYTF TGTGCCAGCAGCCAAGGAGGCCAAGCGCACTATGGCTACACCTTC TRBJ1-2 - - TRBV3-1/TRBV3-2
CASSQDRTSTDTQYF TGTGCCAGCAGCCAAGACAGGACAAGCACAGATACGCAGTATTTT TRBJ2-3 - - TRBV3-1/TRBV3-2
CASSFETGDRNTGELFF TGTGCCAGCAGCTTCGAGACAGGGGATAGAAACACCGGGGAGCTGTTTTTT TRBJ2-2 - TRBD1 TRBV13
CASSEAHGQFYGYTF TGTGCCAGCAGTGAAGCGCATGGACAGTTTTATGGCTACACCTTC TRBJ1-2 once - TRBV2
CASSTGATSGAYYEQYF TGTGCCAGTAGTACAGGGGCGACTAGCGGGGCGTACTACGAGCAGTACTTC TRBJ2-7 few TRBD2 TRBV19
CASSEGGASDEQYF TGTGCCAGCAGTGAAGGCGGGGCATCGGACGAGCAGTACTTC TRBJ2-7 - - TRBV6-1
CASSQEFSGGPNTGELFF TGTGCCAGCAGCCAAGAGTTCAGCGGGGGGCCGAACACCGGGGAGCTGTTTTTT TRBJ2-2 - TRBD2 TRBV3-1/TRBV3-2
CSVVTGKRSGANVLTF TGCAGCGTTGTGACAGGGAAACGCTCTGGGGCCAACGTCCTGACTTTC TRBJ2-6 - TRBD1 TRBV29-1
CASSFPGKYEQYF TGTGCCAGCAGTTTCCCGGGGAAGTACGAGCAGTACTTC TRBJ2-7 - - TRBV28
CASSPGGDVTYEQYF TGTGCCAGCAGCCCCGGGGGAGACGTTACCTACGAGCAGTACTTC TRBJ2-7 - - TRBV9
CASSPGLSGNTIYF TGTGCCAGCAGTCCAGGCCTCTCTGGAAACACCATATATTTT TRBJ1-3 - - TRBV25-1
CASKDRGSQETQYF TGTGCCAGCAAAGACAGGGGGAGTCAAGAGACCCAGTACTTC TRBJ2-5 - TRBD1 TRBV2
CASSRTGWETQYF TGTGCCAGCAGTAGGACAGGGTGGGAGACCCAGTACTTC TRBJ2-5 - TRBD1 TRBV6-2/TRBV6-3
CASSFGVHTEAFF TGTGCCAGCAGCTTCGGGGTCCACACTGAAGCTTTCTTT TRBJ1-1 - - TRBV7-6
CASSREGTVSYEQYF TGTGCCAGCAGCCGGGAGGGGACAGTTTCCTACGAGCAGTACTTC TRBJ2-7 - - TRBV5-5
CASSLPGAGAEKLFF TGTGCCAGCAGTTTGCCCGGGGCAGGGGCTGAAAAACTGTTTTTT TRBJ1-4 - - TRBV28
CASRGQINTEAFF TGTGCCAGCAGGGGACAGATCAACACTGAAGCTTTCTTT TRBJ1-1 - TRBD1 TRBV2
CASSESLAGSYNEQFF TGTGCCAGCAGTGAATCACTAGCGGGTTCCTACAATGAGCAGTTCTTC TRBJ2-1 - TRBD2 TRBV6-1
CASSPRDTGELFF TGTGCCAGCAGTCCCAGGGACACCGGGGAGCTGTTTTTT TRBJ2-2 - - TRBV6-5
CASSQDRSYGYTF TGTGCCAGCAGTCAGGACAGGAGCTATGGCTACACCTTC TRBJ1-2 - TRBD1 TRBV12-3/TRBV12-4
CASSSQGNSYNSPLHF TGCGCCAGCAGCTCACAGGGTAACTCCTATAATTCACCCCTCCACTTT TRBJ1-6 - - TRBV5-1
CASSPQGGGELFF TGTGCCAGCTCACCACAGGGAGGCGGGGAGCTGTTTTTT TRBJ2-2 - - TRBV18